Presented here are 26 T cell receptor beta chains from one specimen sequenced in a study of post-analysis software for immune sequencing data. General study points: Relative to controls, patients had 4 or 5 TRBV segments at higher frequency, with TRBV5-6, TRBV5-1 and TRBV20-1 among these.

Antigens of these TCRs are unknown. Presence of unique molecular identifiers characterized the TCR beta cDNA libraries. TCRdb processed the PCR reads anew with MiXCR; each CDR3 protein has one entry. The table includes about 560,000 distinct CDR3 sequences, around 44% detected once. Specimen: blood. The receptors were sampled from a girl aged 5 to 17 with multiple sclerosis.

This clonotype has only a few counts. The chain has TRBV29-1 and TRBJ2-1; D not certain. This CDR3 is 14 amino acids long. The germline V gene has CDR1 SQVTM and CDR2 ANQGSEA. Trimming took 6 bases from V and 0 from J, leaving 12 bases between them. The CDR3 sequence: CSVSQVNSYNEQFF. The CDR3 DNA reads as TGCAGCGTATCGCAGGTCAACTCCTACAATGAGCAGTTCTTC.

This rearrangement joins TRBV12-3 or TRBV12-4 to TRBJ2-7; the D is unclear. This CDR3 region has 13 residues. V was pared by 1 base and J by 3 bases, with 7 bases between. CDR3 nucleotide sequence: TGTGCCAGCAGTTTAGGACACGTCTACGAGCAGTACTTC. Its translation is CASSLGHVYEQYF.

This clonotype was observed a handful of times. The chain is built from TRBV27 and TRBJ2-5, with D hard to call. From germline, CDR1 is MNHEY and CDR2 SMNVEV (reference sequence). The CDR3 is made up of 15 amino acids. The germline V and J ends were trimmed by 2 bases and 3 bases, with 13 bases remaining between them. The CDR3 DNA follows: TGTGCCAGCAGTTTAACCTGGCAGTCGGAAGAGACCCAGTACTTC. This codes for CASSLTWQSEETQYF.

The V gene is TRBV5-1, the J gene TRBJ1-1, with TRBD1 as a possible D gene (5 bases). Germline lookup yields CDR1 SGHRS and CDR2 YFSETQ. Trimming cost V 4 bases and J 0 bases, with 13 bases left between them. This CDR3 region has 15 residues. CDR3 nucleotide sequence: TGCGCCAGCAGCCTTGCAGGGTCTCTGAACACTGAAGCTTTCTTT. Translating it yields CASSLAGSLNTEAFF.

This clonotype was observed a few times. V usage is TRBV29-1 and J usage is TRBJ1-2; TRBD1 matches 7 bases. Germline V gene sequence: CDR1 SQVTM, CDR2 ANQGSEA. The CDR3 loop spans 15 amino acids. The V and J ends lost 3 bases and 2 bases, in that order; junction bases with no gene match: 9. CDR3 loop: CSVDGGRGVNYGYTF. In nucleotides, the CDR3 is TGCAGCGTTGACGGTGGCAGGGGGGTGAACTATGGCTACACCTTC. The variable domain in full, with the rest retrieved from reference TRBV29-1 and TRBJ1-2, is SAVISQKPSRDICQRGTSLTIQCQVDSQVTMMFWYRQQPGQSLTLIATANQGSEATYESGFVIDKFPISRPNLTFSTLTVSNMSPEDSSIYLCSVDGGRGVNYGYTFGSGTRLTVV.

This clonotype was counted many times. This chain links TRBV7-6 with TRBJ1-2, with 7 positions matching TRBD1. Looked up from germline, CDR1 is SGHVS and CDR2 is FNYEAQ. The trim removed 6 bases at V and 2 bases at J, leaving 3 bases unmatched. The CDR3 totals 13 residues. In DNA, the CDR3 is TGTGCCAGCAGTGCGACAGGGAACTATGGCTACACCTTC. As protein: CASSATGNYGYTF.

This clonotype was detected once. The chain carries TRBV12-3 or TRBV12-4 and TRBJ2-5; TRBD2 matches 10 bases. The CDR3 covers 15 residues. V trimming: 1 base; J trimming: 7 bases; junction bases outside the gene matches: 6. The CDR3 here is CASSLGAGGLTTQYF. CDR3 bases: TGTGCCAGCAGTTTAGGAGCGGGAGGGCTAACGACCCAGTACTTC.

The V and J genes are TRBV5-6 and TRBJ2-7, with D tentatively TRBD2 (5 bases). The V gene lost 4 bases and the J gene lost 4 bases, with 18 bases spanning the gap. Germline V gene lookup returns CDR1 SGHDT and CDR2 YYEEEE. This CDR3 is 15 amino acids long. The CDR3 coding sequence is TGTGCCAGCAGCCCCCTTCGGGGATTGATATACGAGCAGTACTTC. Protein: CASSPLRGLIYEQYF.

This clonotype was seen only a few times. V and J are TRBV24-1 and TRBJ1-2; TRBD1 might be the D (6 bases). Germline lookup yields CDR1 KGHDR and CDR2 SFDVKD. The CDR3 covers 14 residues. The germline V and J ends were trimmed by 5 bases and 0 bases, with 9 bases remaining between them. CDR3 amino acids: CATSGDTSNYGYTF. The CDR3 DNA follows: TGTGCCACCAGTGGGGACACCTCTAACTATGGCTACACCTTC.

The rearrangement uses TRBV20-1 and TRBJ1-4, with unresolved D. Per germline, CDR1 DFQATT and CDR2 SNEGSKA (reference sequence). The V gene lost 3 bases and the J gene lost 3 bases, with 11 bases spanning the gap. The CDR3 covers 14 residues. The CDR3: CSARLGSANEKLFF. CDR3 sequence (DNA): TGCAGTGCTAGGCTCGGCAGCGCTAATGAAAAACTGTTTTTT.

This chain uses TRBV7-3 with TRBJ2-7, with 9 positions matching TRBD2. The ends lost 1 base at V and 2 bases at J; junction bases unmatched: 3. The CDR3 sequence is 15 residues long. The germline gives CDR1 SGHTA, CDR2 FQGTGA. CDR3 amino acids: CASSLSGGGAYEQYF. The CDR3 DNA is TGTGCCAGCAGCTTAAGTGGCGGGGGGGCCTACGAGCAGTACTTC. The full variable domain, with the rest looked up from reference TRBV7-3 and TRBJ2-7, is GAGVSQTPSNKVTEKGKYVELRCDPISGHTALYWYRQSLGQGPEFLIYFQGTGAADDSGLPNDRFFAVRPEGSVSTLKIQRTERGDSAVYLCASSLSGGGAYEQYFGPGTRLTVT.

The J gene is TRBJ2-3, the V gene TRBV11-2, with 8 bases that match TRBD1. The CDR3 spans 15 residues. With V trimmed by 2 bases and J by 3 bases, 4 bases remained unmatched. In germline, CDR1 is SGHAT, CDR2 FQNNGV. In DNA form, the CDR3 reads TGTGCCAGCAGCTTATGGGGGGACAGGACAGATACGCAGTATTTT. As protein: CASSLWGDRTDTQYF.

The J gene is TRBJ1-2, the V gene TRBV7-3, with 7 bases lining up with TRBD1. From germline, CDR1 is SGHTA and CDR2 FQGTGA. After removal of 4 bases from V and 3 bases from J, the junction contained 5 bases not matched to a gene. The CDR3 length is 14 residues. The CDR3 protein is CASSYNQGDYGYTF. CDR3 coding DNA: TGTGCCAGCAGCTATAATCAGGGGGACTATGGCTACACCTTC.

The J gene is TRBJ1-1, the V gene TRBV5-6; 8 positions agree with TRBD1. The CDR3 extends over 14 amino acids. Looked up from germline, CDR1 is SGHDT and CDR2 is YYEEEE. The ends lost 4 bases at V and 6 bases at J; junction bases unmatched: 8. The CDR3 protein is CASSGTGIRPEAFF. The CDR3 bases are TGTGCCAGCAGCGGGACAGGAATCCGCCCTGAAGCTTTCTTT.

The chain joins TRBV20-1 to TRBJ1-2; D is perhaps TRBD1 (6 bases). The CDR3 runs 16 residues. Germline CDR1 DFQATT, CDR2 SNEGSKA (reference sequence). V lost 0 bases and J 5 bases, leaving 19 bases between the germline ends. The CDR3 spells CSARDQGVAGAYGYTF. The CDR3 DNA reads TGCAGTGCTAGAGATCAAGGAGTGGCAGGGGCATATGGCTACACCTTC.

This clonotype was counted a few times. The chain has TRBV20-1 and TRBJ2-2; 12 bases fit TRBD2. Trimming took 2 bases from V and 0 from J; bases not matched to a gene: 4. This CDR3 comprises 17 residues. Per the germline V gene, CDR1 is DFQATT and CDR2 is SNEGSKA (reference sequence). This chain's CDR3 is CSARHGLAGSNTGELFF. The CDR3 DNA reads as TGCAGTGCTAGACATGGACTAGCGGGATCGAACACCGGGGAGCTGTTTTTT.

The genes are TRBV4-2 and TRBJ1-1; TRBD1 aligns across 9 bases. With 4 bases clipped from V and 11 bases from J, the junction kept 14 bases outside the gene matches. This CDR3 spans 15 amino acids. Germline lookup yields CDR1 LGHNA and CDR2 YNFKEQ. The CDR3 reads CASSPLTGQGPAAFF. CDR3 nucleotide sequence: TGTGCCAGCAGCCCTCTCACTGGACAGGGGCCTGCTGCTTTCTTT.

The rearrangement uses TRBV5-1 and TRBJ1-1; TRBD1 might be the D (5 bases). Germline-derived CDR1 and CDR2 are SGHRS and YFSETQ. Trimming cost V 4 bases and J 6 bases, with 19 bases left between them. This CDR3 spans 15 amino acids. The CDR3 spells CASSLGRLPGPEAFF. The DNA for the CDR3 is TGCGCCAGCAGCCTAGGACGGCTACCGGGACCTGAAGCTTTCTTT.

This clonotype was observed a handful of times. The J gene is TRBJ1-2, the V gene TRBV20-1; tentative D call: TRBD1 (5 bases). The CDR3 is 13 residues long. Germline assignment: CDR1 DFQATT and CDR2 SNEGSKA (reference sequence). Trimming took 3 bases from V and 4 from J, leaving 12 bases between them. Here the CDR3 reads CSARASGGYGYTF. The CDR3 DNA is TGCAGTGCTAGGGCCTCGGGGGGCTATGGCTACACCTTC.

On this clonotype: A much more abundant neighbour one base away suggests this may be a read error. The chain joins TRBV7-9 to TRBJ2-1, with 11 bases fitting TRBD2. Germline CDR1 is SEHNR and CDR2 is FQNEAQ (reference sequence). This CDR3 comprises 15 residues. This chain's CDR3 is CASSLDSGRGNEQVF. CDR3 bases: TGTGCCAGCAGCTTGGATAGCGGGAGGGGCAATGAGCAGGTCTTC.

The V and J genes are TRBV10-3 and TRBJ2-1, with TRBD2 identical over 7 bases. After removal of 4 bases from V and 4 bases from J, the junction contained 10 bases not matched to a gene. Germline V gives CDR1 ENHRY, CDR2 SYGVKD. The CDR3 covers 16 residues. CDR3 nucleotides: TGTGCCATCAGTGGTCGAAGAGCGGGAATATACAATGAGCAGTTCTTC. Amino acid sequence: CAISGRRAGIYNEQFF.

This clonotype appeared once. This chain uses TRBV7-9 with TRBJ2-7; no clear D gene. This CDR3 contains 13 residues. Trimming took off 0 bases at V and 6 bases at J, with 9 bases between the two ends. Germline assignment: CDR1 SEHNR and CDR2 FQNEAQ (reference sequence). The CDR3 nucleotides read TGTGCCAGCAGCTTAGCAGGGAAGAGCGAGCAGTACTTC. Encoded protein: CASSLAGKSEQYF.

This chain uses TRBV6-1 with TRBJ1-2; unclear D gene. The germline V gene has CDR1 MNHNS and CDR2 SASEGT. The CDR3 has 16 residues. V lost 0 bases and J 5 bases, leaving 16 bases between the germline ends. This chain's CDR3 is CASSEAVNRVGYGYTF. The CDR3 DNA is TGTGCCAGCAGTGAAGCTGTTAATAGGGTAGGGTATGGCTACACCTTC.

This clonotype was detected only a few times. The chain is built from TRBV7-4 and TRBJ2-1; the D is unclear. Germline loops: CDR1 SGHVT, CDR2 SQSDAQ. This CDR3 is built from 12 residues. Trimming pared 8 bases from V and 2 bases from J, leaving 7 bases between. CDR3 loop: CASGSAYNEQFF. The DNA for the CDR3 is TGTGCCAGCGGATCTGCCTACAATGAGCAGTTCTTC. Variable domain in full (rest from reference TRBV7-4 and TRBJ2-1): GAGVSQSPRYKVAKRGRDVALRCDSISGHVTLYWYRQTLGQGSEVLTYSQSDAQRDKSGRPSGRFSAERPERSVSTLKIQRTEQGDSAVYLCASGSAYNEQFFGPGTRLTVL.

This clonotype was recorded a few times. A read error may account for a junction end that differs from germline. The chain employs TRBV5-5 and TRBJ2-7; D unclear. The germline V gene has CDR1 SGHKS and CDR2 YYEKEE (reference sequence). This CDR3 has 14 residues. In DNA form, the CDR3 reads TGTGCCAGCAGTTTGGAATGGGGAAGCGACGAGCAGTACTTC. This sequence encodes CASSLEWGSDEQYF. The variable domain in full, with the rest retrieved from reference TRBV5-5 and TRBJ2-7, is DAGVTQSPTHLIKTRGQQVTLRCSPISGHKSVSWYQQVLGQGPQFIFQYYEKEERGRGNFPDRFSARQFPNYSSELNVNALLLGDSALYLCASSLEWGSDEQYFGPGTRLTVT.

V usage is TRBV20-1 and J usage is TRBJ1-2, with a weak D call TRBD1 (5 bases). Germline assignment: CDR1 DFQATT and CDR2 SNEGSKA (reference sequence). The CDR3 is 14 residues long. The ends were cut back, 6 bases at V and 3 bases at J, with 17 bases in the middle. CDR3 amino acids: CSAILDTGDYGYTF. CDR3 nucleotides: TGCAGTGCCATCCTGGACACCGGGGACTATGGCTACACCTTC.